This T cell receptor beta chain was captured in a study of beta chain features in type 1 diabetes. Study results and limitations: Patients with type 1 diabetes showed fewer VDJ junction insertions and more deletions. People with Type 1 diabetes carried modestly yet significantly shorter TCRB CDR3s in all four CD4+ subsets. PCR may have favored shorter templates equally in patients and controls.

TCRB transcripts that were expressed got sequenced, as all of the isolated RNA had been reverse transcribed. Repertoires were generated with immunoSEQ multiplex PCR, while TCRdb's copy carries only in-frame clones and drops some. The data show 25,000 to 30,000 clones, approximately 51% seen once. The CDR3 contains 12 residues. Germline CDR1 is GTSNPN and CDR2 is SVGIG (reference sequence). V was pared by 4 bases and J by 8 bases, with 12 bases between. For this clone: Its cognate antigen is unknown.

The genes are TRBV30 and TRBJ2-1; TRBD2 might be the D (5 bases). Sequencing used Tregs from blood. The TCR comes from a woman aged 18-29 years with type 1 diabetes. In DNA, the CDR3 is TGTGCCTGGACCCCGGGGTGGTATGAGCAGTTCTTC. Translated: CAWTPGWYEQFF. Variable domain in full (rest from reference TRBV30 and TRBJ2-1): SQTIHQWPATLVQPVGSPLSLECTVEGTSNPNLYWYRQAAGRGLQLLFYSVGIGQISSEVPQNLSASRPQDRQFILSSKKLLLSDSGFYLCAWTPGWYEQFFGPGTRLTVL.